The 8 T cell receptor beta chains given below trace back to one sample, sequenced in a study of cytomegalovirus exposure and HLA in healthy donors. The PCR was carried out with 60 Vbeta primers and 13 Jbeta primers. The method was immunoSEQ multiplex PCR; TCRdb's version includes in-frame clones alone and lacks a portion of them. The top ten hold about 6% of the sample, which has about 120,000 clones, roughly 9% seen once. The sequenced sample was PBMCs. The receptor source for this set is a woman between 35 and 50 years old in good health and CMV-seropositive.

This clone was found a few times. The CDR3 loop is CASSWGLAGAFPYEQYF. The CDR3 bases are TGTGCCAGCAGCTGGGGCCTAGCGGGGGCCTTCCCCTACGAGCAGTACTTC. The V and J genes are TRBV11-3 and TRBJ2-7, with TRBD2 identical over 10 bases. This CDR3 region has 17 residues. Unmatched junction bases numbered 11, after V lost 4 bases and J lost 2 bases. Germline loops: CDR1 SGHNT, CDR2 YENEEA.

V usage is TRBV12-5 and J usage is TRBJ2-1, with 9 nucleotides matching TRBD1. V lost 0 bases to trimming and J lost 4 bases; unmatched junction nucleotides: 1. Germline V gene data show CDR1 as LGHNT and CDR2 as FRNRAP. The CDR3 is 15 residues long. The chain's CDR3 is CASGLVQGAYNEQFF. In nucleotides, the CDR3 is TGTGCTAGTGGTTTGGTACAGGGGGCGTACAATGAGCAGTTCTTC.

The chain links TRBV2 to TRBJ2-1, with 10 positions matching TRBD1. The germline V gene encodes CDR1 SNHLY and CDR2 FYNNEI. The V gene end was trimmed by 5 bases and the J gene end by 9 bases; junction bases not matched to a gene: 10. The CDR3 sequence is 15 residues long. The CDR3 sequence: CASSLRQGASSEQFF. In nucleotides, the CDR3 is TGTGCCAGCAGTTTGAGACAGGGGGCTTCTAGTGAGCAGTTCTTC.

CDR3 DNA sequence: TGTGCCAGTAGTATAGAAGGGGTAAATTCACCCCTCCACTTT. Encoded protein: CASSIEGVNSPLHF. The V call is TRBV19, the J call TRBJ1-6; D is perhaps TRBD1 (5 bases). This CDR3 is 14 amino acids long. Germline V lookup: CDR1 LNHDA, CDR2 SQIVND (reference sequence). Between the trimmed V and J ends, which lost 0 bases and 7 bases, there was a span of 7 bases.

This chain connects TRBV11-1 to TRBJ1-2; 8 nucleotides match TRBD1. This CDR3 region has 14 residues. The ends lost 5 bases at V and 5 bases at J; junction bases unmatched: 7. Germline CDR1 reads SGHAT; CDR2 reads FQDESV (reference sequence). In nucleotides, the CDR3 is TGTGCCAGCAGCCTTGGACAGGGTGGGTATGGCTACACCTTC. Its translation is CASSLGQGGYGYTF.

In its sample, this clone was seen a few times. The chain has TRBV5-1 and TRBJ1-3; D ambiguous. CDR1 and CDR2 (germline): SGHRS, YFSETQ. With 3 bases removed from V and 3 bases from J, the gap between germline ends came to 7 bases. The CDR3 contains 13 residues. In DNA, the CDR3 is TGCGCCAGCAGCTCCGGGAGTGGAAACACCATATATTTT. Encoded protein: CASSSGSGNTIYF.

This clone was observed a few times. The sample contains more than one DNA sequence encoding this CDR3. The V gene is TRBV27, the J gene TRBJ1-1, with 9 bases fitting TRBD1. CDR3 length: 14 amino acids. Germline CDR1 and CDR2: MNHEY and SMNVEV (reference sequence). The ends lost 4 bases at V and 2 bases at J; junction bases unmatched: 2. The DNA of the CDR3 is TGTGCCAGCAGTTCGGACAGGGGTAACACTGAAGCTTTCTTT. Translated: CASSSDRGNTEAFF.

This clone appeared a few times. CDR3 in DNA: TGTGCCAGTAGTATGATGGGGCTCACAGATACGCAGTATTTT. Its translation: CASSMMGLTDTQYF. V is TRBV19 and J is TRBJ2-3; maybe TRBD1 (5 bases). This CDR3 region has 14 residues. Germline CDR1 and CDR2: LNHDA and SQIVND (reference sequence). V lost 3 bases and J lost 2, with 9 bases in between.